There are a few counts of the clone carrying this T cell receptor beta chain. What it recognizes is unknown. This may stem from a read error, because a much larger clone lies one nucleotide away. CD25-based Treg depletion was applied to purified naive CD4+ T cells. Overall study findings and caveats: Tumor Treg TCRs overlapped most with tumor naive CD4+ cells. The larger cohort examined one V-J beta rearrangement, not whole repertoires.

Constant-region reverse primers amplified full-length variable regions, followed by semi-nested Nested Universal Primer A PCR. TCRdb redid the calling of the 5' RACE reads with MiXCR, one entry per CDR3 protein. Of over 10,000 distinct CDR3 sequences listed, more than 20% are singletons. This sequence was found in a female donor with breast cancer. Sequencing input: naive CD4+ T cells sorted from blood. Regarding subset: naive CD4+ T cells, CD4+CD45RA+CD25-.

CDR3 region: CASSAYSDTEAFF. The CDR3 DNA is TGTGCCAGCAGCGCCTACAGTGATACTGAAGCTTTCTTT. The chain has TRBV7-3 and TRBJ1-1; D gene uncertain. Germline V gene sequence: CDR1 SGHTA, CDR2 FQGTGA. CDR3 length: 13 amino acids. The V and J ends lost 5 bases and 5 bases respectively, with 12 bases between them.